The source of this TCR beta chain is a study of Ad26.COV2.S vaccination and SARS-CoV-2 variants. Treatment reported: some 19 received Ad26.COV2.S at low or high dose, single or two shots; about 5 received placebo; per-sample allocation not given. Collection of the samples took place on day 63 after the first injection of vaccine or placebo. Notes on the study in general: Total T cell responses were possibly underestimated by TCR breadth and depth analyses.

As concerns this clone: Its matching antigen is unknown.

The CDR3 length is 14 residues. Trimming shortened V by 0 bases and J by 8 bases, and 13 bases separated the two germline ends. CDR1 and CDR2 from the germline V gene are MNHEY and SVGAGI. Assay used: immunoSEQ multiplex PCR; TCRdb lists only in-frame clones, some missing. This table holds just over 350,000 clones, roughly 84% found once. The source was peripheral blood, collected in a trial of Ad26.COV2.S vaccine versus placebo. V is TRBV6-5 and J is TRBJ1-1, with D hard to call. The TCR sequence derives from a person aged 18-60 years who received the Ad26.COV2.S COVID-19 vaccine or a placebo. The CDR3 is CASSYSNLKVEAFF. The CDR3 DNA is TGTGCCAGCAGTTACTCCAATCTAAAGGTCGAAGCTTTCTTT.